Presented here are 21 T cell receptor beta chains from one specimen sequenced in a study of human T cells and chemical hapten exposure. Regarding time point: healthy volunteer bleed at 2 weeks. Unfractionated whole blood yielded the extracted total RNA. Each CDR3 protein is one row after TCRdb ran MiXCR on the RACE reads. Among under 95,000 distinct CDR3 sequences listed, 8.5% to 9% were seen once. Sequencing was done on a sample of whole blood. These receptors all come from a female donor in good health. Some clones in this sample may be carry-over from other donors' samples.

CDR3: CAISASIMTSLTHNEQFF. CDR3 DNA: TGTGCCATCAGTGCCTCCATAATGACTAGTCTCACACACAATGAGCAGTTCTTC. The V call is TRBV10-3, the J call TRBJ2-1; possible D gene TRBD2, 6 bases. Germline lookup yields CDR1 ENHRY and CDR2 SYGVKD. V gave up 4 bases and J gave up 5 bases, with 24 bases separating them. The CDR3 length is 18 residues.

The rearrangement uses TRBV5-4 and TRBJ1-5; 8 positions match TRBD1. Germline V lookup: CDR1 SGHNT, CDR2 YYREEE (reference sequence). The CDR3 totals 15 residues. V shed 4 bases and J 4 bases; nucleotides not matched to a gene: 7. The CDR3 region has the DNA TGTGCCAGCAGCATGCAGGGGGCAGGAAATCAGCCCCAGCATTTT. Protein sequence: CASSMQGAGNQPQHF.

The table lists this clonotype with many counts. V and J are TRBV20-1 and TRBJ2-3, with 7 bases identical to TRBD2. Trimming took 4 bases from V and 0 from J; bases not matched to a gene: 4. This CDR3 contains 14 residues. The V gene's germline CDR1 is DFQATT and CDR2 SNEGSKA (reference sequence). CDR3 DNA sequence: TGCAGTGCTACTAGCGGAAGGAGCACAGATACGCAGTATTTT. This gives the protein CSATSGRSTDTQYF.

The V and J genes are TRBV9 and TRBJ2-3; TRBD2 matches 12 bases. The germline CDR1 and CDR2 sequences are SGDLS and YYNGEE. The CDR3 loop spans 18 amino acids. V dropped 4 bases and J dropped 2; count of bases not matched to a gene: 11. The CDR3 region has the DNA TGTGCCAGCAGCTCCCTTGGGGCTAGCGGGAGGGACACAGATACGCAGTATTTT. Translated, it gives CASSSLGASGRDTDTQYF. Complete variable domain (other parts from reference TRBV9 and TRBJ2-3): DSGVTQTPKHLITATGQRVTLRCSPRSGDLSVYWYQQSLDQGLQFLIQYYNGEERAKGNILERFSAQQFPDLHSELNLSSLELGDSALYFCASSSLGASGRDTDTQYFGPGTRLTVL.

There are a few counts of this clonotype. The chain carries TRBV4-3 and TRBJ1-1; 7 nucleotides agree with TRBD1. The length of the CDR3 is 15 residues. Trimming removed 0 bases from V and 1 base from J; junction bases left unmatched: 2. CDR1 is LGHNA, CDR2 YSLEER, per germline. As DNA, the CDR3 is TGCGCCAGCAGCCAAGATTACAGGGGGAACACTGAAGCTTTCTTT. Its translation is CASSQDYRGNTEAFF.

The chain carries TRBV4-2 and TRBJ1-2, with D possibly matching TRBD1 (5 bases). Germline-derived CDR1 and CDR2 are LGHNA and YNFKEQ. The V and J ends lost 4 bases and 0 bases respectively, with 12 bases between them. This CDR3 is built from 15 residues. The CDR3 protein is CASSPWGEANYGYTF. For the CDR3, the DNA is TGTGCCAGCAGCCCGTGGGGGGAAGCTAACTATGGCTACACCTTC.

This clonotype appeared many times. The chain joins TRBV12-3 or TRBV12-4 to TRBJ1-2, with D perhaps matching TRBD1 (6 bases). The CDR3 has 13 residues. V was clipped by 8 bases and J by 4 bases, with 14 bases between them. CDR3 coding DNA: TGTGCCAGCGCATCCAGGGGCTTCTATGGCTACACCTTC. Amino acid sequence: CASASRGFYGYTF.

This clonotype came up many times. The chain joins TRBV29-1 to TRBJ2-1; TRBD2 might be the D (7 bases). The CDR3 runs to 15 residues. V was pared by 1 base and J by 5 bases, with 15 bases between. Germline V gives CDR1 SQVTM, CDR2 ANQGSEA. The chain's CDR3 is CSVEGPGEGNNEQFF. CDR3 coding DNA: TGCAGCGTTGAAGGGCCAGGGGAGGGGAACAATGAGCAGTTCTTC.

This clonotype was seen more than once but under ten times. This sequence joins TRBV7-2 and TRBJ1-4; maybe TRBD1 (5 bases). V lost 2 bases and J 5 bases, leaving 12 bases between the germline ends. The CDR3 totals 15 residues. Germline CDR1 and CDR2: SGHTA and FQGNSA. The CDR3 region has the DNA TGTGCCAGCAGCTTATGGGGGGGGAAAAATGAAAAACTGTTTTTT. This sequence encodes CASSLWGGKNEKLFF.

This clonotype was observed many times. The V and J genes are TRBV6-1 and TRBJ1-5; no firm D call. This CDR3 has 13 amino acids. Germline V CDR1 and CDR2: MNHNS, SASEGT. Trimming left V 5 bases short and J 4 bases short, with 9 bases between. CDR3 nucleotides: TGTGCCAGCAGTAATGGGTTGAATCAGCCCCAGCATTTT. Protein product: CASSNGLNQPQHF.

The chain is built from TRBV3-1 and TRBJ1-1, with 7 nucleotides matching TRBD1. The germline V gene has CDR1 LGHDT and CDR2 YNNKEL (reference sequence). CDR3 length: 14 amino acids. After removal of 1 base from V and 7 bases from J, the junction contained 6 bases not matched to a gene. CDR3 loop: CASSQGRGLDEAFF. The CDR3 DNA sequence: TGTGCCAGCAGCCAAGGCAGGGGGTTGGATGAAGCTTTCTTT.

The table lists this clonotype with many counts. CDR3 bases: TGCAGTGCTCAGGAGCAGGAAAATCAGCCCCAGCATTTT. As protein: CSAQEQENQPQHF. V and J are TRBV20-1 and TRBJ1-5; no definite D call. In germline, CDR1 is DFQATT, CDR2 SNEGSKA (reference sequence). The CDR3 sequence is 13 residues long. Trimming removed 5 bases at V and 4 bases at J, with 12 bases between.

This clonotype has at least ten counts. The gene calls are TRBV28 and TRBJ2-1, with D tentatively TRBD2 (6 bases). The germline V gene encodes CDR1 MDHEN and CDR2 SYDVKM. Trimming removed 6 bases at V and 7 bases at J, with 16 bases between. The CDR3 is 14 residues long. CDR3 in amino acids: CASSLGTSRNEQFF. CDR3 DNA: TGTGCCAGCAGCCTAGGGACTTCGCGGAATGAGCAGTTCTTC. Full variable domain (remainder filled in from reference TRBV28 and TRBJ2-1): DVKVTQSSRYLVKRTGEKVFLECVQDMDHENMFWYRQDPGLGLRLIYFSYDVKMKEKGDIPEGYSVSREKKERFSLILESASTNQTSMYLCASSLGTSRNEQFFGPGTRLTVL.

The chain recombines TRBV24-1 with TRBJ2-5; 10 bases agree with TRBD1. V shed 3 bases, J shed 5 bases, and the junction held 8 bases outside the gene matches. Per the germline V gene, CDR1 is KGHDR and CDR2 is SFDVKD. The CDR3 loop spans 16 amino acids. The CDR3 reads CATSDPRQGAPETQYF. The CDR3, as DNA: TGTGCCACCAGTGATCCGAGACAGGGGGCGCCGGAGACCCAGTACTTC.

This clonotype came up many times. The chain employs TRBV11-2 and TRBJ2-1, with 9 bases fitting TRBD1. J gave up 7 bases and V 2 bases, and 15 bases lay outside the gene matches. The CDR3 covers 18 residues. Germline V gene data show CDR1 as SGHAT and CDR2 as FQNNGV. CDR3: CASSLRSTKQGARNEQFF. Written as DNA, the CDR3 is TGTGCCAGCAGCTTACGGAGCACCAAACAGGGGGCGCGGAATGAGCAGTTCTTC. Filled out from reference TRBV11-2 and TRBJ2-1, the complete variable domain reads EAGVAQSPRYKIIEKRQSVAFWCNPISGHATLYWYQQILGQGPKLLIQFQNNGVVDDSQLPKDRFSAERLKGVDSTLKIQPAKLEDSAVYLCASSLRSTKQGARNEQFFGPGTRLTVL.

This clonotype has at least ten counts. The rearrangement joins TRBV4-1 to TRBJ2-5, with 7 positions matching TRBD1. This CDR3 comprises 16 residues. The junction had 13 bases not matched to a gene; V was cut back by 4 bases and J by 5 bases. Germline assignment: CDR1 MGHRA and CDR2 YSYEKL. The CDR3 DNA follows: TGCGCCAGCAGCCTAGGGCTCGGACAGGCGGAGGAGACCCAGTACTTC. This gives the protein CASSLGLGQAEETQYF.

On this clonotype itself: This is likely a read error, given that the CDR3 carries no conserved phenylalanine or tryptophan at its end. CDR3 sequence: CSARASGSMYEQYL. CDR3 DNA: TGCAGTGCTAGAGCTAGCGGGAGCATGTACGAGCAGTACCTC. The genes are TRBV20-1 and TRBJ2-7; 10 bases line up with TRBD2. Trimming cost V 1 base and J 4 bases; bases outside gene matches: 4. The CDR3 contains 14 residues. Germline-derived CDR1 and CDR2 are DFQATT and SNEGSKA (reference sequence).

The chain combines TRBV7-8 with TRBJ2-7; 7 nucleotides align to TRBD2. This CDR3 comprises 13 residues. V lost 5 bases to trimming and J lost 1 base; unmatched junction nucleotides: 2. From germline, CDR1 is SGHVS and CDR2 FQNEAQ. CDR3 region: CASSSGVSYEQYF. The CDR3 nucleotides are TGTGCCAGCAGCAGCGGGGTTTCCTACGAGCAGTACTTC.

This clonotype was observed at least ten times. The chain employs TRBV7-9 and TRBJ2-3; 12 bases are a match to TRBD2. Trimming took 5 bases from V and 4 from J; bases not matched to a gene: 4. The CDR3 runs 15 residues. Per the germline V gene, CDR1 is SEHNR and CDR2 is FQNEAQ (reference sequence). DNA for the CDR3: TGTGCCAGCAGCACGACTAGCGGGAGTCCAGATACGCAGTATTTT. Its protein is CASSTTSGSPDTQYF.

V and J are TRBV9 and TRBJ2-2; a weak D match, TRBD1 (5 bases). V was pared by 0 bases and J by 7 bases, with 13 bases between. The CDR3 has 15 residues. Germline assignment: CDR1 SGDLS and CDR2 YYNGEE. In DNA form, the CDR3 reads TGTGCCAGCAGCGTAGAAGGGGCTCGCGGCGGGGAGCTGTTTTTT. Its protein product is CASSVEGARGGELFF.

The chain employs TRBV5-1 and TRBJ2-1; 12 nucleotides match TRBD2. The CDR3 runs to 17 residues. V trimming: 5 bases; J trimming: 1 base; junction bases outside the gene matches: 7. CDR1 and CDR2 from the germline V gene are SGHRS and YFSETQ. CDR3 in DNA: TGCGCCAGCAGTACAGGACTAGCGGGAAGTTCCTACAATGAGCAGTTCTTC. Protein: CASSTGLAGSSYNEQFF.